The source of this T cell receptor beta chain is a study of beta chain features in type 1 diabetes. Study-wide points: There was a possibility that cDNA sequencing over-represented cells with high TCR expression. Across patients, naive, central memory and Treg TCRB repertoires exhibited apparently greater similarity than was observed across healthy donors. TCRB CDR3s were moderately but significantly shorter in Type 1 diabetes patients in all four CD4+ subsets.

As to this clone: Its target is unknown.

What was sequenced were expressed TCRB transcripts, since all of the isolated RNA had been reverse transcribed. The method was immunoSEQ multiplex PCR; TCRdb's version includes in-frame clones alone and lacks a portion of them. The table has 620,000 or so clones, roughly 16% seen once. The CDR3 runs to 13 residues. The germline V gene has CDR1 MNHEY and CDR2 SVGAGI. Trimming shortened V by 2 bases and J by 2 bases, and 7 bases separated the two germline ends. The chain carries TRBV6-5 and TRBJ2-7; D is unresolved. The material sequenced was naive CD4+ T cells from blood. The origin of this receptor is a man aged 18 to 35 in good health. In nucleotides, the CDR3 is TGTGCCAGCAGTTACCGGCAGCCCTACGAGCAGTACTTC. It encodes CASSYRQPYEQYF.